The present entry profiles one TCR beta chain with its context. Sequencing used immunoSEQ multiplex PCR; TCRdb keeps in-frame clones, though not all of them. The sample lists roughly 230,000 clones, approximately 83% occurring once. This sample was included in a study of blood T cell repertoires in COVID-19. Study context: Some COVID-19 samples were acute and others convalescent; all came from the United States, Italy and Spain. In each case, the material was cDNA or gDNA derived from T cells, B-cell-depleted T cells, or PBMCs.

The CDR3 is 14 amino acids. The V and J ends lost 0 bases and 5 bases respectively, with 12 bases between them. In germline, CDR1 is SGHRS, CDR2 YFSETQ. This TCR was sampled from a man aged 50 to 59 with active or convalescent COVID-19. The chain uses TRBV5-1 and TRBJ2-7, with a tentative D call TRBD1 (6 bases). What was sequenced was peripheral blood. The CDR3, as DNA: TGCGCCAGCAGCTTGGCTTCAGGGGAGAACGAGCAGTACTTC. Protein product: CASSLASGENEQYF.